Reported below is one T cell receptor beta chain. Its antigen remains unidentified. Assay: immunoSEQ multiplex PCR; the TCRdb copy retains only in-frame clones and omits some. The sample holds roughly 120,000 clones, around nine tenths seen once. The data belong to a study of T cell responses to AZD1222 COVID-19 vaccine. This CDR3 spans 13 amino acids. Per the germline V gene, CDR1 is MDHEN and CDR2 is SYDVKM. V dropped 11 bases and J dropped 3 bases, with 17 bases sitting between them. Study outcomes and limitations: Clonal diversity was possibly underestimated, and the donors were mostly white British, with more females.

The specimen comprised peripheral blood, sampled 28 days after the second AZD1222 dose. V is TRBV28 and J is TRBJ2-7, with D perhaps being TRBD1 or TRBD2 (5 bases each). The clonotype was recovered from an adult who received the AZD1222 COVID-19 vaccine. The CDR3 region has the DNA TGTGCCTCGAGACCGGGACGGTACTACGAGCAGTACTTC. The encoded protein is CASRPGRYYEQYF.